This section outlines one T cell receptor (beta chain) sequence together with its context. Its specificity is unknown. These data belong to a study of cytomegalovirus exposure and HLA in healthy donors. General study results and limits: An observed cluster of highly shared sequence variants was recorded as a likely sequencing artifact.

Primers: 60 Vbeta forward and 13 Jbeta reverse. Clones were sequenced by immunoSEQ multiplex PCR, and TCRdb holds only the in-frame ones, with some missing. The table has 150,000 to 200,000 clones, over 80% seen once; the top ten hold 1.9%. V shed 4 bases and J 4 bases; nucleotides not matched to a gene: 11. The CDR3 consists of 15 residues. The germline V gene encodes CDR1 SGHRS and CDR2 YFSETQ. Recording of this donor's CMV serostatus was not done. This sequence joins TRBV5-1 and TRBJ2-7; 7 bases agree with TRBD1. Sequencing was performed on PBMCs. This TCR was sampled from a human donor in good health. The CDR3 nucleotides read TGCGCCAGCAGCGCCCAACAGGGGCTCTTGTACGAGCAGTACTTC. Amino acids: CASSAQQGLLYEQYF.